This TCR beta chain is from a study of PD-1 blockade in classical Hodgkin lymphoma. Study observations and caveats: CD4+ TCR diversity, unlike CD8+, rose significantly by C4D1. Before treatment, TCR diversity in newly diagnosed patients was reportedly lower than in healthy donors.

Each of the patients experienced relapse following autologous stem cell transplantation, and their brentuximab vedotin exposure differed. Assay: immunoSEQ multiplex PCR; the TCRdb copy retains only in-frame clones and omits some. The sample lists about 40,000 clones, about 90% occurring once. CDR1 is GTSNPN and CDR2 is SVGIG in the germline V gene (reference sequence). After removal of 5 bases from V and 6 bases from J, the junction contained 6 bases not matched to a gene. The CDR3 runs to 12 residues. To note about this clone: Its antigen is not identified.

Material: peripheral blood mononuclear cells (PBMCs), obtained before the second cycle of nivolumab. The source is a human donor with classical Hodgkin lymphoma. This chain joins TRBV30 and TRBJ2-7, with 8 positions matching TRBD1. CDR3 bases: TGTGCCTGGGAGACAGGGGCCGCCGAGCAGTACTTC. It yields the protein CAWETGAAEQYF.